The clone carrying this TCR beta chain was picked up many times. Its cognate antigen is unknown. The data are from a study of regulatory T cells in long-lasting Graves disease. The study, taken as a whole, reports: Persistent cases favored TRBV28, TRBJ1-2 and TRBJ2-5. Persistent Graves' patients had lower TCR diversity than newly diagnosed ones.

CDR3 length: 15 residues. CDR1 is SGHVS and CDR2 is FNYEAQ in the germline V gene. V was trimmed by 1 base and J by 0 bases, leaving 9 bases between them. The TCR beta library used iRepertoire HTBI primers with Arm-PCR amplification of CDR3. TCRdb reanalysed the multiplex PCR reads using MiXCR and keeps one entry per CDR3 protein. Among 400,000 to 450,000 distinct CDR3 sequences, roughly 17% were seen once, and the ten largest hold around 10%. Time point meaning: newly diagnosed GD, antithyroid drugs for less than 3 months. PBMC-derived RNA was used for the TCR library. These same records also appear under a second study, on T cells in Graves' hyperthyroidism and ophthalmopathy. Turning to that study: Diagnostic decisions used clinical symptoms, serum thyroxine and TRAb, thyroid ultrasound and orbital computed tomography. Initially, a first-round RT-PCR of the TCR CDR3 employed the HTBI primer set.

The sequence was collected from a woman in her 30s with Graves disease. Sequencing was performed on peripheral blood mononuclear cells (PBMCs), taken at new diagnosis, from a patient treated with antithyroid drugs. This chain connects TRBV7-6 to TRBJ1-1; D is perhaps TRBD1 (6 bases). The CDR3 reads CASSLVGQMNTEAFF. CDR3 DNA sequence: TGTGCCAGCAGCTTAGTTGGACAGATGAACACTGAAGCTTTCTTT.